Shown below are 19 T cell receptor beta chains from a single sample sequenced in a study of neurological immune-mediated disorders. TCRdb re-called the 5' RACE reads through MiXCR, storing one row per CDR3 protein. The repertoire holds roughly 28,000 distinct CDR3 sequences, with about 3.5% as singletons. The specimen sequenced was PBMCs. The receptors come from a woman under 40 with multiple sclerosis.

This clonotype was picked up many times. The gene calls are TRBV5-1 and TRBJ2-3; D possibly uses TRBD1 or TRBD2 (5 bases each). The CDR3 runs 13 residues. From germline, CDR1 is SGHRS and CDR2 YFSETQ. Deletions cut 5 bases from V and 4 bases from J, with 11 bases between. In DNA form, the CDR3 reads TGCGCCAGCAGGGAAATGGGGGCAGATACGCAGTATTTT. Translation gives CASREMGADTQYF.

This clonotype has at least ten counts. The CDR3 loop is CSAPNPGLRTDTQYF. Here the CDR3 DNA reads TGCAGTGCTCCGAACCCGGGACTCCGCACAGATACGCAGTATTTT. The genes are TRBV20-1 and TRBJ2-3, with a possible D match to TRBD2 (6 bases). CDR1 and CDR2 (germline): DFQATT, SNEGSKA (reference sequence). This CDR3 has 15 amino acids. Trimming took 5 bases from V and 1 from J, leaving 16 bases between them.

In this sample, this clonotype turned up many times. The V call is TRBV7-2, the J call TRBJ2-3, with TRBD2 identical over 12 bases. The CDR3 is 16 residues long. Trimming cost V 2 bases and J 5 bases; bases outside gene matches: 5. Per the germline V gene, CDR1 is SGHTA and CDR2 is FQGNSA. CDR3 protein: CASSLSRLAGEDTQYF. CDR3 sequence (DNA): TGTGCCAGCAGCTTATCCCGACTAGCGGGAGAAGATACGCAGTATTTT.

This clonotype was recorded at least ten times. The chain couples TRBV5-1 to TRBJ2-1, with D unresolved. Trimming shortened V by 3 bases and J by 12 bases, and 22 bases separated the two germline ends. This CDR3 comprises 15 residues. Germline V gene lookup returns CDR1 SGHRS and CDR2 YFSETQ. The CDR3 reads CASSSANGLDIPQFF. DNA for the CDR3: TGCGCCAGCAGCTCCGCAAATGGGCTAGACATCCCGCAGTTCTTC. The full variable domain, its missing parts supplied by reference TRBV5-1 and TRBJ2-1, is KAGVTQTPRYLIKTRGQQVTLSCSPISGHRSVSWYQQTPGQGLQFLFEYFSETQRNKGNFPGRFSGRQFSNSRSEMNVSTLELGDSALYLCASSSANGLDIPQFFGPGTRLTVL.

This clonotype was seen only a few times. In nucleotides, the CDR3 is TGTGCCAGCAGACGCCGGGACAGGTTGAATTCACCCCTCCACTTT. Translated: CASRRRDRLNSPLHF. The chain links TRBV28 to TRBJ1-6, with 8 bases aligning to TRBD1. The germline V gene has CDR1 MDHEN and CDR2 SYDVKM. V lost 6 bases and J lost 7; bases outside the gene matches: 8. CDR3 length: 15 amino acids.

This clonotype was counted at least ten times. The chain joins TRBV12-3 or TRBV12-4 to TRBJ2-2; the match to TRBD2 covers 7 bases. The CDR3 runs 14 residues. The V and J ends lost 2 bases and 5 bases, in that order; junction bases with no gene match: 2. In DNA form, the CDR3 reads TGTGCCAGCAGTTTAACCGGGGGGACCGGGGAGCTGTTTTTT. This translates into CASSLTGGTGELFF.

This clonotype was seen a few times. A read error may account for a junction end that differs from germline. Here the CDR3 reads CASSSGLAVPQNF. The DNA for the CDR3 is TGTGCCAGCAGCTCGGGGTTAGCTGTGCCCCAGAATTTT. The J gene is TRBJ1-5, the V gene TRBV5-6; D not resolved. The CDR3 length is 13 residues. Germline assignment: CDR1 SGHDT and CDR2 YYEEEE.

This clonotype is medium-sized by share. The J gene is TRBJ2-5, the V gene TRBV5-1; D call uncertain. Germline V CDR1 and CDR2: SGHRS, YFSETQ. Trimming took off 0 bases at V and 5 bases at J, with 11 bases between the two ends. This CDR3 contains 14 residues. CDR3 sequence: CASSLGQIQETQYF. CDR3 in DNA: TGCGCCAGCAGCTTGGGGCAGATTCAGGAGACCCAGTACTTC.

This clonotype occurred many times. This chain links TRBV12-3 or TRBV12-4 with TRBJ2-5; 12 nucleotides line up with TRBD2. The junction had 5 bases not matched to a gene; V was cut back by 4 bases and J by 5 bases. The CDR3 spans 15 residues. The CDR3 loop reads CASSSTSGGGETQYF. The DNA of the CDR3 is TGTGCCAGCAGTTCGACTAGCGGGGGCGGGGAGACCCAGTACTTC.

This clonotype was found many times. CDR3 sequence reads: CASTQDRGYGYTF. The CDR3 DNA reads as TGTGCCAGCACCCAGGACAGGGGCTATGGCTACACCTTC. The rearrangement uses TRBV7-2 and TRBJ1-2; TRBD1 matches 9 bases. The CDR3 runs to 13 residues. CDR1 and CDR2 from the germline V gene are SGHTA and FQGNSA. V was clipped by 7 bases and J by 4 bases; unmatched bases: 4.

This clonotype has just a few counts. A read error may be the cause here, since a much bigger clone is one base away. The chain uses TRBV7-9 and TRBJ1-5; D possibly corresponds to TRBD1 (5 bases). From germline, CDR1 is SEHNR and CDR2 FQNEAQ (reference sequence). The CDR3 has 16 residues. CDR3 sequence reads: CASSILGPQGSQPQNF. Written as DNA, the CDR3 is TGTGCCAGCAGCATATTGGGCCCTCAGGGATCGCAGCCCCAGAATTTT.

This clonotype appeared many times. The chain joins TRBV5-1 to TRBJ2-1; 14 nucleotides match TRBD2. CDR3 length: 17 residues. CDR1 and CDR2 (germline): SGHRS, YFSETQ. Trimming took 0 bases from V and 9 from J; bases not matched to a gene: 8. The DNA of the CDR3 is TGCGCCAGCAGCTTGGGAGGGACTAGCGGGAGAGTGGGTGAGCAGTTCTTC. Protein sequence: CASSLGGTSGRVGEQFF.

This clonotype showed up many times. The chain employs TRBV29-1 and TRBJ2-3; 7 bases agree with TRBD2. J lost 3 bases, V lost 2 bases, and 5 bases had no gene match. The CDR3 is made up of 14 amino acids. Germline CDR1 SQVTM, CDR2 ANQGSEA. Here the CDR3 DNA reads TGCAGCGTTGAATGGCTAGCGGAGACAGATACGCAGTATTTT. Translating it yields CSVEWLAETDTQYF.

This clonotype was detected ten times or more. J is TRBJ2-7 and V is TRBV9, with D perhaps being TRBD1 or TRBD2 (5 bases each). The CDR3 totals 15 residues. Germline lookup yields CDR1 SGDLS and CDR2 YYNGEE. V was clipped by 0 bases and J by 6 bases, with 16 bases between them. In nucleotides, the CDR3 is TGTGCCAGCAGCGTAGGGGGTTTCGGGGACGGCGAGCAGTACTTC. Its translation: CASSVGGFGDGEQYF.

A word on this clonotype: Being one base from a much bigger clone, this may be a read error. The chain links TRBV12-3 or TRBV12-4 to TRBJ2-3; the D gene is possibly TRBD2 (6 bases). This CDR3 contains 22 residues. The CDR3 is CANSLSPQRGASSPRSTDTQYF. Here the CDR3 DNA reads TGTGCCAACAGTTTATCCCCCCAGCGCGGGGCATCGTCCCCCCGCAGCACAGATACGCAGTATTTT.

This clonotype was recorded many times. The chain is built from TRBV7-2 and TRBJ2-1; D perhaps matches TRBD2 (6 bases). The CDR3 runs to 15 residues. V was shortened by 5 bases and J by 0 bases, with 11 bases between the two germline ends. In germline, CDR1 is SGHTA, CDR2 FQGNSA. CDR3 sequence reads: CASSAGRRSYNEQFF. The CDR3 DNA is TGTGCCAGCAGCGCGGGACGCCGCTCCTACAATGAGCAGTTCTTC.

This clonotype came up many times. V is TRBV5-1 and J is TRBJ2-5; D call uncertain. There are 15 residues in the CDR3. The ends were cut back, 3 bases at V and 2 bases at J, with 14 bases in the middle. Germline CDR1 is SGHRS and CDR2 is YFSETQ. The CDR3 reads CASSSLEGNQETQYF. DNA of the CDR3: TGCGCCAGCAGCTCCCTGGAAGGGAATCAAGAGACCCAGTACTTC.

The table lists this clonotype with many counts. The chain carries TRBV20-1 and TRBJ2-1; maybe TRBD2 (6 bases). V lost 1 base to trimming and J lost 5 bases, with 18 bases between them. Germline V lookup: CDR1 DFQATT, CDR2 SNEGSKA (reference sequence). There are 16 residues in the CDR3. The CDR3 reads CSARGGVLPRHNEQFF. In DNA, the CDR3 is TGCAGTGCTAGAGGGGGGGTCCTCCCGAGGCACAATGAGCAGTTCTTC.

This clonotype occurred many times. The rearrangement links TRBV9 to TRBJ2-1; TRBD2 matches at 11 bases. The CDR3 is made up of 21 amino acids. CDR1 and CDR2 from the germline V gene are SGDLS and YYNGEE. The trim removed 0 bases at V and 7 bases at J, leaving 21 bases unmatched. This CDR3 is CASSVVPLGSGGAGFSNEQFF. In DNA form, the CDR3 reads TGTGCCAGCAGCGTAGTCCCCCTAGGTAGCGGGGGGGCGGGTTTTAGTAATGAGCAGTTCTTC.